This TCR beta chain was sequenced during a study of Graves' ophthalmopathy and Graves' hyperthyroidism. Researchers took RNA transcripts and amplified TCR beta CDR3 regions from them. HTBI-primed RT-PCR formed the first round, and a multiplex PCR formed the second. TCRdb used MiXCR to reprocess the multiplex PCR reads, holding one entry per CDR3 protein. The sample includes about 500,000 distinct CDR3 sequences, less than 40% of them seen just once. The length of the CDR3 is 15 residues. The V end lost 0 bases, the J end lost 11 bases, and 18 bases lay between the germline ends. Per germline, CDR1 SGDLS and CDR2 YYNGEE.

Sequenced material: peripheral blood or thyroid tissue (not recorded which). The receptor comes from an adult man with Graves' hyperthyroidism. J is TRBJ1-5 and V is TRBV9; no reliable D call. The CDR3 DNA reads TGTGCCAGCAGCGTAGGGTGGGGAGGCCTCGAGACCCAGCATTTT. Its translation is CASSVGWGGLETQHF.